The 32 T cell receptor beta chains given below trace back to one sample, sequenced in a study of beta chain features in type 1 diabetes. General study points: Across all four CD4+ subsets, people with type 1 diabetes showed modestly shorter TCRB CDR3s.

No cognate antigen is known for these TCRs. The authors reverse transcribed all of the isolated RNA, so sequencing captured expressed TCRB transcripts. TCRdb's copy holds only in-frame clones and misses some; the assay was immunoSEQ multiplex PCR. The sample yields more than 100,000 clones, 25% to 30% seen once. The specimen was central memory CD4+ T cells from blood. These receptor sequences come from a woman between 18 and 29 years old with type 1 diabetes.

This chain uses TRBV19 with TRBJ1-2; possible D gene TRBD1, 5 bases. This CDR3 has 12 residues. V lost 10 bases and J 4 bases, leaving 13 bases between the germline ends. CDR1 and CDR2 from the germline V gene are LNHDA and SQIVND (reference sequence). For the CDR3, the DNA is TGTGCCACCGACAGCGGGTCCTATGGCTACACCTTC. It is translated as CATDSGSYGYTF.

This chain connects TRBV25-1 to TRBJ2-1; TRBD2 is a possible D gene (5 bases). With 6 bases removed from V and 0 bases from J, the gap between germline ends came to 9 bases. Germline V gene sequence: CDR1 MGHDK, CDR2 SYGVNS. The CDR3 has 14 amino acids. CDR3 nucleotides: TGTGCCAGCAGGGATGGGAGCTCCTACAATGAGCAGTTCTTC. Amino acids: CASRDGSSYNEQFF.

This clone was detected once. The rearrangement uses TRBV19 and TRBJ2-1; 11 nucleotides agree with TRBD2. In germline, CDR1 is LNHDA, CDR2 SQIVND (reference sequence). CDR3 length: 17 residues. V lost 0 bases and J lost 7; bases outside the gene matches: 8. The CDR3 sequence: CASSIDSGRVLGNEQFF. CDR3 coding DNA: TGTGCCAGTAGTATAGATAGCGGGAGGGTTCTTGGGAATGAGCAGTTCTTC.

V and J are TRBV30 and TRBJ1-5, with D possibly TRBD1 on 5 matching bases. Trimming pared 1 base from V and 1 base from J, leaving 5 bases between. The germline V gene encodes CDR1 GTSNPN and CDR2 SVGIG (reference sequence). This CDR3 has 13 amino acids. CDR3 sequence reads: CAWSGTSNQPQHF. For the CDR3, the DNA is TGTGCCTGGAGTGGGACAAGCAATCAGCCCCAGCATTTT.

The chain links TRBV10-3 to TRBJ1-2; tentative D call: TRBD1 (6 bases). Germline V CDR1 and CDR2: ENHRY, SYGVKD. The CDR3 spans 13 residues. V lost 6 bases and J 4 bases, leaving 12 bases between the germline ends. CDR3 protein: CAISIQGAYGYTF. Written as DNA, the CDR3 is TGTGCCATCAGCATACAGGGAGCCTATGGCTACACCTTC.

The genes are TRBV28 and TRBJ2-1; D not certain. Germline loops: CDR1 MDHEN, CDR2 SYDVKM. The CDR3 runs 12 residues. The V end was cut by 5 bases, the J end by 7 bases, with 9 bases between. This CDR3 is CASSSEVNEQFF. In DNA form, the CDR3 reads TGTGCCAGCAGTAGCGAGGTGAATGAGCAGTTCTTC.

This clone was counted between two and nine times. The same CDR3 can be traced to other DNA sequences in this sample. CDR3 protein: CASSPGGAGYGYTF. The CDR3 coding sequence is TGTGCCAGCAGTCCAGGGGGCGCCGGCTATGGCTACACCTTC. This rearrangement joins TRBV28 to TRBJ1-2; the match to TRBD1 covers 8 bases. The germline CDR1 and CDR2 sequences are MDHEN and SYDVKM. Losses at the gene ends were 5 bases for V and 4 bases for J; bases not matched to a gene: 6. This CDR3 spans 14 amino acids.

The chain recombines TRBV5-1 with TRBJ1-5; maybe TRBD1 (6 bases). This CDR3 region has 15 residues. Trimming removed 1 base from V and 4 bases from J, with 12 bases in between. CDR1 and CDR2 from the germline V gene are SGHRS and YFSETQ. As DNA, the CDR3 is TGCGCCAGCAGCTTGCAGGGGCAAGGGAATCAGCCCCAGCATTTT. This gives the protein CASSLQGQGNQPQHF.

The rearrangement joins TRBV5-1 to TRBJ2-5; D is possibly TRBD1 (6 bases). CDR3 size: 15 residues. V lost 2 bases and J lost 4, with 15 bases in between. Germline loops: CDR1 SGHRS, CDR2 YFSETQ. As DNA, the CDR3 is TGCGCCAGCAGCTTTAATGAGGGCAGGGGAGAGACCCAGTACTTC. This translates into CASSFNEGRGETQYF.

This clone came up a few times. V usage is TRBV4-3 and J usage is TRBJ1-1, with D possibly TRBD1 on 5 matching bases. This CDR3 has 20 amino acids. V lost 4 bases to trimming and J lost 4 bases, with 31 bases between them. Germline V lookup: CDR1 LGHNA, CDR2 YSLEER. The CDR3 loop reads CASSPLPEHINSRVGTEAFF. CDR3 in DNA: TGCGCCAGCAGCCCCCTTCCCGAACATATCAACAGCAGGGTTGGCACTGAAGCTTTCTTT.

The chain recombines TRBV28 with TRBJ2-2, with D possibly matching TRBD2 (6 bases). CDR3 size: 13 residues. The V end lost 8 bases, the J end lost 5 bases, and 12 bases lay between the germline ends. In germline, CDR1 is MDHEN, CDR2 SYDVKM. The CDR3 region has the DNA TGTGCCAGCTCGGACTACAGTACCGGGGAGCTGTTTTTT. Encoded protein: CASSDYSTGELFF.

The rearrangement uses TRBV7-2 and TRBJ2-7, with 10 bases matching TRBD2. Germline-derived CDR1 and CDR2 are SGHTA and FQGNSA. J lost 5 bases, V lost 1 base, and 11 bases had no gene match. The CDR3 length is 17 residues. The CDR3 loop reads CASSLGRGAGGRDEQYF. CDR3 sequence (DNA): TGTGCCAGCAGCTTAGGGCGTGGAGCGGGGGGGCGTGACGAGCAGTACTTC.

This clone was picked up one time. This chain connects TRBV6-5 to TRBJ1-3, with D maybe TRBD1 (5 bases). The CDR3 loop spans 16 amino acids. With 0 bases removed from V and 2 bases from J, the gap between germline ends came to 11 bases. Looked up from germline, CDR1 is MNHEY and CDR2 is SVGAGI. DNA of the CDR3: TGTGCCAGCAGTTACTCGTTTGGAGGGGCTGGAAACACCATATATTTT. Residues: CASSYSFGGAGNTIYF.

This clone was recorded a few times. The DNA of the CDR3 is TGTGCCAGCAGCTTATCGTCCCTAGCGGGAGGGAACTACAATGAGCAGTTCTTC. This codes for CASSLSSLAGGNYNEQFF. The chain recombines TRBV11-3 with TRBJ2-1, with TRBD2 identical over 12 bases. The germline gives CDR1 SGHNT, CDR2 YENEEA. The CDR3 contains 18 residues. After removal of 2 bases from V and 3 bases from J, the junction contained 8 bases not matched to a gene.

This clone occurred a few times. The same CDR3 can be traced to other DNA sequences in this sample. V usage is TRBV5-1 and J usage is TRBJ2-1; 12 bases map to TRBD1. J gave up 5 bases and V 4 bases, and 4 bases lay outside the gene matches. This CDR3 spans 15 amino acids. Germline CDR1 is SGHRS and CDR2 is YFSETQ. The CDR3 reads CASSLGQGAHNEQFF. The DNA of the CDR3 is TGCGCCAGCAGCCTGGGACAGGGGGCCCACAATGAGCAGTTCTTC.

V and J are TRBV28 and TRBJ1-1, with 7 bases lining up with TRBD1. V was clipped by 4 bases and J by 1 base; unmatched bases: 3. This CDR3 spans 14 amino acids. In germline, CDR1 is MDHEN, CDR2 SYDVKM. CDR3 DNA sequence: TGTGCCAGCAGTTCCCGGACAGGGAACACTGAAGCTTTCTTT. Its translation: CASSSRTGNTEAFF. Together with reference TRBV28 and TRBJ1-1, the CDR3 gives the full variable domain: DVKVTQSSRYLVKRTGEKVFLECVQDMDHENMFWYRQDPGLGLRLIYFSYDVKMKEKGDIPEGYSVSREKKERFSLILESASTNQTSMYLCASSSRTGNTEAFFGQGTRLTVV.

The chain uses TRBV4-3 and TRBJ2-3; the match to TRBD1 covers 8 bases. This CDR3 region has 19 residues. Germline V gene sequence: CDR1 LGHNA, CDR2 YSLEER. The J segment lost 6 bases and the V segment lost 0 bases, leaving 17 bases of the junction unmatched. The CDR3 loop reads CASSQDRGRRQRQGDTQYF. The CDR3 nucleotides are TGCGCCAGCAGCCAAGATAGGGGCCGAAGACAGCGACAGGGGGATACGCAGTATTTT.

V is TRBV11-2 and J is TRBJ1-2; D is perhaps TRBD1 (6 bases). V was clipped by 1 base and J by 4 bases, with 16 bases between them. The CDR3 covers 16 residues. Germline CDR1 and CDR2: SGHAT and FQNNGV. The CDR3 nucleotides read TGTGCCAGCAGCTTAGGCCGGGACACGGGACGCTATGGCTACACCTTC. This gives the protein CASSLGRDTGRYGYTF.

The sample holds a few counts of this clone. The CDR3 DNA sequence: TGTGCCAGCAGTCCAGGGGGGAATCAGCCCCAGCATTTT. Translation gives CASSPGGNQPQHF. J is TRBJ1-5 and V is TRBV2, with TRBD1 matching over 7 bases. Germline V CDR1 and CDR2: SNHLY, FYNNEI. J was trimmed by 4 bases and V by 5 bases; bases with no gene match: 2. The CDR3 totals 13 residues.

V is TRBV7-2 and J is TRBJ2-1; 14 bases are shared with TRBD2. Looked up from germline, CDR1 is SGHTA and CDR2 is FQGNSA. The CDR3 length is 19 residues. Unmatched junction bases numbered 5, after V lost 1 base and J lost 0 bases. CDR3 nucleotides: TGTGCCAGCAGCTTAGTGGGGACTAGCGGGAGCCTCTCCTACAATGAGCAGTTCTTC. It codes for CASSLVGTSGSLSYNEQFF.

This clone was observed a few times. The rearrangement uses TRBV5-4 and TRBJ2-1; the match to TRBD1 covers 8 bases. This CDR3 has 17 amino acids. The V segment lost 6 bases and the J segment 0 bases; nucleotides outside the gene matches: 11. Germline V gene sequence: CDR1 SGHNT, CDR2 YYREEE (reference sequence). The CDR3, as DNA: TGTGCCAGCACCGTGGCACGGACAGGGAGCTCCTACAATGAGCAGTTCTTC. Translation gives CASTVARTGSSYNEQFF.

The gene calls are TRBV11-3 and TRBJ2-5; 9 nucleotides line up with TRBD1. This CDR3 is built from 15 residues. Germline V lookup: CDR1 SGHNT, CDR2 YENEEA. V shed 6 bases, J shed 2 bases, and the junction held 7 bases outside the gene matches. The CDR3 loop reads CASSSGTGPQETQYF. CDR3 DNA sequence: TGTGCCAGCAGTTCCGGGACAGGGCCTCAAGAGACCCAGTACTTC.

This clone was recorded a few times. The V and J genes are TRBV5-1 and TRBJ2-5, with TRBD2 matching over 7 bases. With V trimmed by 0 bases and J by 1 base, 3 bases remained unmatched. Germline V gives CDR1 SGHRS, CDR2 YFSETQ. This CDR3 is 15 amino acids long. CDR3 nucleotides: TGCGCCAGCAGCTTGGGACTAGCACCCCAAGAGACCCAGTACTTC. It encodes CASSLGLAPQETQYF.

This clone showed up just a few times. The chain uses TRBV2 and TRBJ2-1; 7 nucleotides match TRBD1. With V trimmed by 2 bases and J by 1 base, 5 bases remained unmatched. The CDR3 is 16 residues long. CDR1 SNHLY and CDR2 FYNNEI come from the germline V gene. The CDR3 is CASSEFRTGSYNEQFF. The CDR3 nucleotides read TGTGCCAGCAGTGAATTCAGGACAGGTTCCTACAATGAGCAGTTCTTC.

This clone was seen only a few times. J is TRBJ2-5 and V is TRBV7-2; 14 bases are a match to TRBD2. With the DNA end fitting TRBJ2-7 better, the J assignment may be wrong. CDR1 SGHTA and CDR2 FQGNSA come from the germline V gene. The CDR3 is 15 amino acids. In nucleotides, the CDR3 is TGTGCCAGCAGCCTAGGGACTAGCGGGAGTCGCGAGCAGTACTTC. Amino acids: CASSLGTSGSREQYF.

The chain recombines TRBV7-8 with TRBJ1-2; TRBD1 agrees at 7 bases. J was trimmed by 8 bases and V by 5 bases; bases with no gene match: 8. The CDR3 has 13 amino acids. CDR1 and CDR2 from the germline V gene are SGHVS and FQNEAQ. CDR3 nucleotides: TGTGCCAGCAGCCCCGACAGGGTCCGGGGCTACACCTTC. Protein sequence: CASSPDRVRGYTF.

The chain links TRBV10-3 to TRBJ2-7; 7 nucleotides match TRBD1. The J segment lost 6 bases and the V segment lost 6 bases, leaving 5 bases of the junction unmatched. The CDR3 sequence is 12 residues long. The germline CDR1 and CDR2 sequences are ENHRY and SYGVKD. CDR3 protein: CAISNTGAEQYF. DNA for the CDR3: TGTGCCATCAGCAACACAGGGGCCGAGCAGTACTTC.

This chain connects TRBV6-1 to TRBJ1-5; 8 nucleotides agree with TRBD1. This CDR3 has 15 amino acids. CDR1 MNHNS and CDR2 SASEGT come from the germline V gene. Trimming at V came to 2 bases and at J to 2 bases, leaving 2 bases not matched to a gene. CDR3 in amino acids: CASSEPGQGNQPQHF. In nucleotides, the CDR3 is TGTGCCAGCAGTGAACCGGGACAGGGCAATCAGCCCCAGCATTTT.

In its sample, this clone ranks as medium-sized. The chain joins TRBV23-1 to TRBJ2-2, with D possibly being TRBD1 (5 bases). TRBV23-1 is an open reading frame whose function is uncertain. Trimming took off 2 bases at V and 0 bases at J, with 10 bases between the two ends. The CDR3 runs 16 residues. CDR3 residues: CASSQNRQTNTGELFF. The CDR3 nucleotides read TGCGCCAGCAGTCAAAACAGACAGACGAACACCGGGGAGCTGTTTTTT.

This clone was detected a few times. J is TRBJ2-5 and V is TRBV5-1, with D possibly being TRBD2 (7 bases). There are 16 residues in the CDR3. Germline V gene sequence: CDR1 SGHRS, CDR2 YFSETQ. Trimming removed 2 bases at V and 4 bases at J, with 18 bases between. The CDR3 bases are TGCGCCAGCAGCTTTGGGGGGGCGTCGGGGCGAGAGACCCAGTACTTC. This sequence encodes CASSFGGASGRETQYF.

J is TRBJ1-2 and V is TRBV7-2, with 8 bases lining up with TRBD1. The J segment lost 5 bases and the V segment lost 5 bases, leaving 4 bases of the junction unmatched. Looked up from germline, CDR1 is SGHTA and CDR2 is FQGNSA. The CDR3 contains 13 residues. CDR3 region: CASSQDRVYGYTF. The CDR3 coding sequence is TGTGCCAGCAGCCAGGACAGGGTATATGGCTACACCTTC. Full variable domain (remainder filled in from reference TRBV7-2 and TRBJ1-2): GAGVSQSPSNKVTEKGKDVELRCDPISGHTALYWYRQSLGQGLEFLIYFQGNSAPDKSGLPSDRFSAERTGGSVSTLTIQRTQQEDSAVYLCASSQDRVYGYTFGSGTRLTVV.

This chain connects TRBV11-2 to TRBJ2-7; a possible D gene is TRBD2 (5 bases). Germline values: CDR1 SGHAT, CDR2 FQNNGV. V lost 5 bases and J lost 0, with 8 bases in between. There are 13 residues in the CDR3. The CDR3 DNA follows: TGTGCCAGCAGCCGCGGACTCTCCTACGAGCAGTACTTC. Translated: CASSRGLSYEQYF.